This T cell receptor beta chain originates from a study of T cell responses to AZD1222 COVID-19 vaccine. The repertoire was sequenced with immunoSEQ multiplex PCR; TCRdb's copy has only in-frame clones and lacks some. Of approximately 100,000 clones listed, about 95% are singletons. The CDR3 covers 15 residues. Trimming stripped 5 bases from V and 1 base from J, with 14 bases between. CDR1 and CDR2 (germline): SEHNR, FQNEAQ (reference sequence). The study's findings and limits: Most donors were white British, females outnumbered males, and clonal diversity was possibly underestimated. At baseline, seropositivity was found in only a handful of AZD1222 recipients. CD4 TCRs associated with vaccination spanned spike, dominating at 160-218 and 743-854.

On this clone: The antigen is unknown.

The rearrangement joins TRBV7-9 to TRBJ1-1; no clear D gene. The sample consisted of peripheral blood, taken on day 0 of AZD1222 vaccination. The source of this sequence is an adult in good health. CDR3 region: CASSQRKGPNTEAFF. The CDR3 nucleotides are TGTGCCAGCAGCCAAAGAAAGGGTCCGAACACTGAAGCTTTCTTT.